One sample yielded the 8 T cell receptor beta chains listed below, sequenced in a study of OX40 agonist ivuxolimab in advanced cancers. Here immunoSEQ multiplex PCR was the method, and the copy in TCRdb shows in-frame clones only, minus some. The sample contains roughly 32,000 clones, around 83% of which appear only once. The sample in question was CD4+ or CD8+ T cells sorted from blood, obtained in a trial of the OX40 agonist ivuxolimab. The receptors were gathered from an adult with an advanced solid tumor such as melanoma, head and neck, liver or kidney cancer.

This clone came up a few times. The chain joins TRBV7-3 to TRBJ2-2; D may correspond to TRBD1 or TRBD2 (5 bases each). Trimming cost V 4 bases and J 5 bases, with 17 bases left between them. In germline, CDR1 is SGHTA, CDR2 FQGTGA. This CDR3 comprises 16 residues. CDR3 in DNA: TGTGCCAGCAGCTCCACCGTGGGGGTTGGAACCGGGGAGCTGTTTTTT. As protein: CASSSTVGVGTGELFF.

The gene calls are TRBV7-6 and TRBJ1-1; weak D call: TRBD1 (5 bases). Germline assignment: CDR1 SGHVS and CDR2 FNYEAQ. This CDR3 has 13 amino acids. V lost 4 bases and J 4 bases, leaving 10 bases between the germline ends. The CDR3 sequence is CASSSLGGTEAFF. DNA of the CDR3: TGTGCCAGCAGCTCCCTGGGGGGCACTGAAGCTTTCTTT.

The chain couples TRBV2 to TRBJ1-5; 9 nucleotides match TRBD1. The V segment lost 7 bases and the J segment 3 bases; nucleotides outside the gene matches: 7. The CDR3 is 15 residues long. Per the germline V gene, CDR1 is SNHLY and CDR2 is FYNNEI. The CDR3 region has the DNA TGTGCCAGCAATAGAGACAGGGGGGCCAATCAGCCCCAGCATTTT. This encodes CASNRDRGANQPQHF.

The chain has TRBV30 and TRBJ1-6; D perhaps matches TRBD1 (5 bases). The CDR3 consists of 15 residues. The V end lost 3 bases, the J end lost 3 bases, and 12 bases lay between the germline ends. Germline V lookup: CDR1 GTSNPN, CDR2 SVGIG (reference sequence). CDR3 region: CAWRSRDRYNSPLHF. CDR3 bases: TGTGCCTGGAGGTCCCGGGACCGCTATAATTCACCCCTCCACTTT.

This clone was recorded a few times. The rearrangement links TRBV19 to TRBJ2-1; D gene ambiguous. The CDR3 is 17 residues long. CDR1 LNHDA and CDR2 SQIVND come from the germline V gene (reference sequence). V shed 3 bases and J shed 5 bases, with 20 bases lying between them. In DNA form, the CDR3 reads TGTGCCAGTAGTATTCTTCCGGGCCTCTCCCCCCACAATGAGCAGTTCTTC. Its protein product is CASSILPGLSPHNEQFF.

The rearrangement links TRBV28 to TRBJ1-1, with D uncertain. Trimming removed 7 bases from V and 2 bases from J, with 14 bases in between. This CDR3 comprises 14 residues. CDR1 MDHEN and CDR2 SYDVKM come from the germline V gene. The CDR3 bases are TGTGCCAGCAAATTAAGGCAGCAAAACACTGAAGCTTTCTTT. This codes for CASKLRQQNTEAFF. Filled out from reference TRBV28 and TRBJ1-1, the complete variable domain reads DVKVTQSSRYLVKRTGEKVFLECVQDMDHENMFWYRQDPGLGLRLIYFSYDVKMKEKGDIPEGYSVSREKKERFSLILESASTNQTSMYLCASKLRQQNTEAFFGQGTRLTVV.

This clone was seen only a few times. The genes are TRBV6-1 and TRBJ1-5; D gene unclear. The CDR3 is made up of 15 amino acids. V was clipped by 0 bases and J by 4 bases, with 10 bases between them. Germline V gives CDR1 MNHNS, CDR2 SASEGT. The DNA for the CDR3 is TGTGCCAGCAGTGAAGCCCATGGAGGGAATCAGCCCCAGCATTTT. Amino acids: CASSEAHGGNQPQHF.

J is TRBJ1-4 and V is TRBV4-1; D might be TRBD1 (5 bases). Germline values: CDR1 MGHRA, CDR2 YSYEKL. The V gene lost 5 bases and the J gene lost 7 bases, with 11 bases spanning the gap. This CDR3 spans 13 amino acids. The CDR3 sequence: CASSAVGGEKLFF. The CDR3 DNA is TGCGCCAGCAGCGCCGTGGGGGGTGAAAAACTGTTTTTT.